This T cell receptor beta chain was observed in a study of blood T cell repertoires in COVID-19. At the level of the study: COVID-19 samples collected from the United States, Italy and Spain covered acute and convalescent phases. T cells, B-cell-depleted T cells, or PBMCs supplied cDNA or gDNA.

Method: immunoSEQ multiplex PCR; TCRdb's copy keeps in-frame clones and lacks some. The top ten clones hold 2% to 3% of a sample with around 100,000 clones, 65% to 90% of them seen once. Participant-reported clinical history was the basis for cohort assignment. The CDR3 is made up of 15 amino acids. Trimming removed 5 bases from V and 5 bases from J; junction bases left unmatched: 8. Germline loops: CDR1 SEHNR, CDR2 FQNEAQ (reference sequence). The receptor's source is a woman in her fifties or sixties who had recovered from COVID-19. The sample was PBMCs or T cells enriched from blood (not recorded which). The chain joins TRBV7-9 to TRBJ1-1, with 10 bases aligning to TRBD1. DNA for the CDR3: TGTGCCAGCAGCCCCCGTATGGACAGGGGGACTGAAGCTTTCTTT. This gives the protein CASSPRMDRGTEAFF.